The clone carrying this T cell receptor beta chain was recorded a few times. Other DNA sequences in this sample translate to the same CDR3. Method: immunoSEQ multiplex PCR; TCRdb's copy keeps in-frame clones and lacks some. There are approximately 130,000 clones in the sample; 70% to 90% occur only once, and around 1.9% lies in the top ten. This sample is drawn from a study of cytomegalovirus exposure and HLA in healthy donors. Study in general: The 130 or so validation repertoires, a later analysis reported, used the same platform as the 600 to 850 repertoires from the first cohort.

V was clipped by 6 bases and J by 0 bases, with 16 bases between them. Looked up from germline, CDR1 is MNHEY and CDR2 is SMNVEV (reference sequence). The CDR3 loop spans 16 amino acids. Sequences were obtained from PBMCs. V gene TRBV27 combines with J gene TRBJ2-3; tentatively, D is TRBD2 (7 bases). The sequence was obtained from a young woman in good health and CMV-seronegative. The CDR3 DNA reads TGTGCCAGCAGCCCAGGCGGGGGCCCTAGCACAGATACGCAGTATTTT. Amino acids: CASSPGGGPSTDTQYF.